The 18 T cell receptor beta chains presented below share a single source sample, sequenced in a study of blood T cell repertoires in COVID-19. Repertoires were generated with immunoSEQ multiplex PCR, while TCRdb's copy carries only in-frame clones and drops some. The table records roughly 100,000 clones, roughly 92% of them present only once. The source material was peripheral blood. All receptors derive from a woman aged 45 to 65 with COVID-19, enrolled during active disease.

The chain carries TRBV3-1 (or the pseudogene TRBV3-2) and TRBJ2-7; 8 nucleotides line up with TRBD1. The CDR3 consists of 16 residues. V was clipped by 0 bases and J by 1 base; unmatched bases: 5. Germline CDR1 and CDR2: LGHDT and YNNKEL (reference sequence). The CDR3 coding sequence is TGTGCCAGCAGCCAAGACCCCCGGGACAGGTCCTACGAGCAGTACTTC. The encoded protein is CASSQDPRDRSYEQYF.

The V call is TRBV10-2, the J call TRBJ2-7; TRBD1 agrees at 8 bases. Germline loops: CDR1 WSHSY, CDR2 SAAADI. This CDR3 contains 18 residues. J lost 1 base, V lost 4 bases, and 15 bases had no gene match. The CDR3 sequence is CASSVTRADRGESYEQYF. The DNA for the CDR3 is TGCGCCAGCAGTGTAACTAGGGCAGACAGGGGTGAATCCTACGAGCAGTACTTC.

The V call is TRBV11-3, the J call TRBJ1-2; weak D call: TRBD1 (6 bases). Germline lookup yields CDR1 SGHNT and CDR2 YENEEA. Deletions cut 5 bases from V and 8 bases from J, with 15 bases between. The CDR3 has 13 residues. CDR3 nucleotide sequence: TGTGCCAGCAGCCCGAGAACAGGGCACGGCTACACCTTC. It encodes CASSPRTGHGYTF.

This rearrangement joins TRBV11-3 to TRBJ1-5; D unresolved. Trimming cost V 5 bases and J 5 bases, with 10 bases left between them. The length of the CDR3 is 13 residues. Germline V gives CDR1 SGHNT, CDR2 YENEEA. CDR3 loop: CASSEGRHQPQHF. The CDR3 coding sequence is TGTGCCAGCAGCGAGGGCAGGCATCAGCCCCAGCATTTT. Supplemented by reference TRBV11-3 and TRBJ1-5, the full variable domain reads EAGVVQSPRYKIIEKKQPVAFWCNPISGHNTLYWYLQNLGQGPELLIRYENEEAVDDSQLPKDRFSAERLKGVDSTLKIQPAELGDSAVYLCASSEGRHQPQHFGDGTRLSIL.

The chain joins TRBV20-1 to TRBJ1-5; D gene uncertain. The CDR3 totals 13 residues. V was shortened by 3 bases and J by 7 bases, with 13 bases between the two germline ends. From germline, CDR1 is DFQATT and CDR2 SNEGSKA (reference sequence). For the CDR3, the DNA is TGCAGTGCTAGTTTGGAGGGAGGCCAGCCCCAGCATTTT. Protein sequence: CSASLEGGQPQHF.

This clone came up a few times. CDR3 coding DNA: TGTGCCAGCAGCTACCGGGACAGGGGGAACACTGAAGCTTTCTTT. This codes for CASSYRDRGNTEAFF. The chain links TRBV9 to TRBJ1-1; 10 bases fit TRBD1. The CDR3 has 15 residues. Germline V gene data show CDR1 as SGDLS and CDR2 as YYNGEE. J lost 1 base, V lost 4 bases, and 4 bases had no gene match.

The V call is TRBV21-1, the J call TRBJ2-7; the D call of TRBD1 is as the table states it, not checked on the DNA. TRBV21-1 is a pseudogene. The CDR3 extends over 17 amino acids. As DNA, the CDR3 is TGTGCCAGCAGCAAAGAGAAGGAGGACAGGGCTCAGAACGGGAAGTACGTC. It encodes CASSKEKEDRAQNGKYV.

V usage is TRBV4-1 and J usage is TRBJ2-3; a possible D gene is TRBD2 (6 bases). CDR3 length: 15 residues. CDR1 and CDR2 from the germline V gene are MGHRA and YSYEKL. Trimming took 4 bases from V and 6 from J, leaving 17 bases between them. CDR3 bases: TGCGCCAGCAGCCTTCGGGACTCCCAAGCGGATACGCAGTATTTT. Its protein is CASSLRDSQADTQYF.

The V and J genes are TRBV6-4 and TRBJ1-6; 7 nucleotides agree with TRBD1. The V gene end was trimmed by 8 bases and the J gene end by 5 bases; junction bases not matched to a gene: 12. CDR1 MRHNA and CDR2 SNTAGT come from the germline V gene. The CDR3 length is 16 residues. The CDR3 sequence is CASPYSPGQNNSPLHF. The CDR3 DNA is TGTGCCAGCCCCTATTCACCGGGACAGAATAATTCACCCCTCCACTTT.

This chain uses TRBV6-5 with TRBJ2-5, with D maybe TRBD2 (7 bases). This CDR3 comprises 13 residues. V lost 5 bases, J lost 5 bases, and 12 bases lay in between. Germline lookup yields CDR1 MNHEY and CDR2 SVGAGI. CDR3 nucleotide sequence: TGTGCCAGCAGTAAGGGGGGGAGCGAGACCCAGTACTTC. Protein: CASSKGGSETQYF.

The V gene is TRBV28, the J gene TRBJ2-6; D is unclear. V lost 10 bases and J 2 bases, leaving 6 bases between the germline ends. There are 12 residues in the CDR3. Germline loops: CDR1 MDHEN, CDR2 SYDVKM. The CDR3 sequence: CATLAGANVLTF. DNA for the CDR3: TGTGCCACCCTCGCTGGGGCCAACGTCCTGACTTTC.

V and J are TRBV6-2 or TRBV6-3 and TRBJ2-2; TRBD2 matches 9 bases. V trimming: 6 bases; J trimming: 3 bases; junction bases outside the gene matches: 11. CDR1 is MNHEY and CDR2 is SVGEGT in the germline V gene. The CDR3 consists of 17 residues. The CDR3 here is CASSPKGRGGHTGELFF. The CDR3 region has the DNA TGTGCCAGCAGCCCTAAGGGGCGGGGGGGCCACACCGGGGAGCTGTTTTTT.

The V and J genes are TRBV5-1 and TRBJ1-2; 9 bases are shared with TRBD1. V dropped 4 bases and J dropped 14; count of bases not matched to a gene: 15. Looked up from germline, CDR1 is SGHRS and CDR2 is YFSETQ. CDR3 length: 14 amino acids. The CDR3 DNA reads TGCGCCAGCAGCGCGTCCGGGACAGGGACGCCAAAGACCTTC. This sequence encodes CASSASGTGTPKTF.

This rearrangement joins TRBV7-2 to TRBJ1-3; no clear D gene. This CDR3 has 16 residues. The germline CDR1 and CDR2 sequences are SGHTA and FQGNSA. Trimming took off 2 bases at V and 0 bases at J, with 11 bases between the two ends. The CDR3 here is CASSLTRIYSGNTIYF. The DNA of the CDR3 is TGTGCCAGCAGCTTAACCAGGATTTACTCTGGAAACACCATATATTTT.

The chain links TRBV6-2 or TRBV6-3 to TRBJ2-1; D uncertain. The CDR3 loop spans 13 amino acids. Trimming took off 6 bases at V and 2 bases at J, with 8 bases between the two ends. Germline loops: CDR1 MNHEY, CDR2 SVGEGT. CDR3 region: CASSVGAYNEQFF. The CDR3 DNA sequence: TGTGCCAGCAGCGTAGGAGCCTACAATGAGCAGTTCTTC.

In its sample, this clone was seen once. The J gene is TRBJ2-1, the V gene TRBV5-4, with no clear D. The V and J ends lost 2 bases and 7 bases respectively, with 10 bases between them. Germline V lookup: CDR1 SGHNT, CDR2 YYREEE (reference sequence). The CDR3 spans 13 residues. The CDR3 sequence is CASSFLASNEQFF. CDR3 nucleotides: TGTGCCAGCAGCTTTTTGGCCAGTAATGAGCAGTTCTTC.

The genes are TRBV9 and TRBJ2-2; the match to TRBD2 covers 7 bases. Germline lookup yields CDR1 SGDLS and CDR2 YYNGEE. CDR3 size: 17 residues. J lost 4 bases, V lost 3 bases, and 12 bases had no gene match. DNA of the CDR3: TGTGCCAGCAGCGCCCCTAGAGGGCGGGGGTTCACCGGGGAGCTGTTTTTT. Its translation: CASSAPRGRGFTGELFF.

This rearrangement joins TRBV24-1 to TRBJ2-2, with TRBD1 identical over 9 bases. V gave up 3 bases and J gave up 7 bases; unmatched junction bases: 5. CDR3 length: 15 amino acids. The germline V gene encodes CDR1 KGHDR and CDR2 SFDVKD. DNA of the CDR3: TGTGCCACCAGTGATCCTGGACAGGGGAGCGGGGAGCTGTTTTTT. The encoded protein is CATSDPGQGSGELFF.